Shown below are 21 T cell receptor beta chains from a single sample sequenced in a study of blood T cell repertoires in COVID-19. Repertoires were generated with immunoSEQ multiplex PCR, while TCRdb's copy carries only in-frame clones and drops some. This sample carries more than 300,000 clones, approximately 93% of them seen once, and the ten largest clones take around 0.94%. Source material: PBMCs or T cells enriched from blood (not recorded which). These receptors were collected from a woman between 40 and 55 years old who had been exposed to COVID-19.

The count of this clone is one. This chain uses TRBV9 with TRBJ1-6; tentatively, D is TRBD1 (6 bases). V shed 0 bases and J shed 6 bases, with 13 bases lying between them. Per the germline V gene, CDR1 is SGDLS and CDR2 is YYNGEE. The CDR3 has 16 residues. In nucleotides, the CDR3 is TGTGCCAGCAGCGTAGCTCCAGGACAGCCTAATTCACCCCTCCACTTT. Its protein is CASSVAPGQPNSPLHF. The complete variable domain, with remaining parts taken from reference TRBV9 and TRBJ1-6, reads DSGVTQTPKHLITATGQRVTLRCSPRSGDLSVYWYQQSLDQGLQFLIQYYNGEERAKGNILERFSAQQFPDLHSELNLSSLELGDSALYFCASSVAPGQPNSPLHFGNGTRLTVT.

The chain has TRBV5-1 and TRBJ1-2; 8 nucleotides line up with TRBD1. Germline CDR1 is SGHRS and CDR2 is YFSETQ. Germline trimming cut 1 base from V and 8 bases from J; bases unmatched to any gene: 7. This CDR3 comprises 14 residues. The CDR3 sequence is CASSLTQGAGGYTF. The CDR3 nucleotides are TGCGCCAGCAGCTTGACCCAGGGGGCGGGAGGCTACACCTTC.

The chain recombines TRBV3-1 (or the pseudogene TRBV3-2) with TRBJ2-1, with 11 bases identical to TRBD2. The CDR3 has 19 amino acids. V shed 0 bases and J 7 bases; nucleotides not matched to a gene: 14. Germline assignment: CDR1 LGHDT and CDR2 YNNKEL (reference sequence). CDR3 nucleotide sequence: TGTGCCAGCAGCCAAGATTTTCCGTTAGCGGGGGGGCCCGGGAATGAGCAGTTCTTC. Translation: CASSQDFPLAGGPGNEQFF.

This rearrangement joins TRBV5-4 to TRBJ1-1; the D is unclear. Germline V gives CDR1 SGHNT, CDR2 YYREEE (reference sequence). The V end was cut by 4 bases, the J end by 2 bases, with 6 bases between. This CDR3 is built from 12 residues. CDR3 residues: CASSTYNTEAFF. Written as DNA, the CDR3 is TGTGCCAGCAGCACATATAACACTGAAGCTTTCTTT.

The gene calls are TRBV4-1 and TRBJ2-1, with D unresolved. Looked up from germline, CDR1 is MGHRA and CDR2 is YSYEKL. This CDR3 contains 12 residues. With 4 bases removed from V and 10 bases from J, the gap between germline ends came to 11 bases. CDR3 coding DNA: TGCGCCAGCAGCCCGGTCGGAGCAGAGCAGTTCTTC. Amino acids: CASSPVGAEQFF.

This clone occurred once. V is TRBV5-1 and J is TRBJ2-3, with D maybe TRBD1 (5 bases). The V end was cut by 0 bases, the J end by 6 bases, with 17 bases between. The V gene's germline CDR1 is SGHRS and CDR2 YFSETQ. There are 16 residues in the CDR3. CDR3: CASSLAEWGIDDTQYF. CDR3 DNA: TGCGCCAGCAGCTTGGCGGAGTGGGGCATCGATGATACGCAGTATTTT.

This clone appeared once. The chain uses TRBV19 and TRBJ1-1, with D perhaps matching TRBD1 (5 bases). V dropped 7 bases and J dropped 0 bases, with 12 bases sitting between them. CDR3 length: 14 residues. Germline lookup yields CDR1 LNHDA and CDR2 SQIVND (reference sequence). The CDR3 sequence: CASNGDFLNTEAFF. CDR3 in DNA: TGTGCCAGTAATGGGGACTTTTTGAACACTGAAGCTTTCTTT.

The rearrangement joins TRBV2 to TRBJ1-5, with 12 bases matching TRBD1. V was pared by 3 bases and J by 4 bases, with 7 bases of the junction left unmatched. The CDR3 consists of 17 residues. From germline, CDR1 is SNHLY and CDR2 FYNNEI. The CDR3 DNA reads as TGTGCCAGCAGTGAGCTGGGGACAGGGGGCCCTAATCAGCCCCAGCATTTT. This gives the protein CASSELGTGGPNQPQHF. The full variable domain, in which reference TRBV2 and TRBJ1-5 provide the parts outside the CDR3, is EPEVTQTPSHQVTQMGQEVILRCVPISNHLYFYWYRQILGQKVEFLVSFYNNEISEKSEIFDDQFSVERPDGSNFTLKIRSTKLEDSAMYFCASSELGTGGPNQPQHFGDGTRLSIL.

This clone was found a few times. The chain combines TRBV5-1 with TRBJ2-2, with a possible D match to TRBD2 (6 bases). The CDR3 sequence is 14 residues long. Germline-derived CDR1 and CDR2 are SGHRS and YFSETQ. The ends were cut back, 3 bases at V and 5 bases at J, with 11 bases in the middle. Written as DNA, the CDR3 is TGCGCCAGCAGCTCGATCGGGGGAACCGGGGAGCTGTTTTTT. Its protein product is CASSSIGGTGELFF.

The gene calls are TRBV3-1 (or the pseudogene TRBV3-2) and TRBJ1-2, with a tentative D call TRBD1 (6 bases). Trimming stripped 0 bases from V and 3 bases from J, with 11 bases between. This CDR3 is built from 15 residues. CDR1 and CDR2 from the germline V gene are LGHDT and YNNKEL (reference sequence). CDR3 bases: TGTGCCAGCAGCCAAGAAGGGCCAGGGGACTATGGCTACACCTTC. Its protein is CASSQEGPGDYGYTF.

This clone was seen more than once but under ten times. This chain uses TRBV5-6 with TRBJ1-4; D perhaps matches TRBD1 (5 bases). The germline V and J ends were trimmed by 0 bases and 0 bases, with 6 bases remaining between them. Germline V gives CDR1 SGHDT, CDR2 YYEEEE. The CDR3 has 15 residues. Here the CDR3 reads CASSLVQATNEKLFF. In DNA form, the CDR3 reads TGTGCCAGCAGCTTGGTACAGGCAACTAATGAAAAACTGTTTTTT.

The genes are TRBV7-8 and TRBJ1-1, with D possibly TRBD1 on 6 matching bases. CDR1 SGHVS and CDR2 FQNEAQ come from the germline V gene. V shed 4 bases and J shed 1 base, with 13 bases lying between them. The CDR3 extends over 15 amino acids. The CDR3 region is CASSSHRVGNTEAFF. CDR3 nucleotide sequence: TGTGCCAGCAGCTCACACAGGGTTGGGAACACTGAAGCTTTCTTT.

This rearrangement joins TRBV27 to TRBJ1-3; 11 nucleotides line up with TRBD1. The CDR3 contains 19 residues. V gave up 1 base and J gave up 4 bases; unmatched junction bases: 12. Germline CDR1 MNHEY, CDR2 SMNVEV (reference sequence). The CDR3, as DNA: TGTGCCAGCAGTTTATATGGGACAGGGGGTAGCCTAGGAGGAAACACCATATATTTT. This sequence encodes CASSLYGTGGSLGGNTIYF.

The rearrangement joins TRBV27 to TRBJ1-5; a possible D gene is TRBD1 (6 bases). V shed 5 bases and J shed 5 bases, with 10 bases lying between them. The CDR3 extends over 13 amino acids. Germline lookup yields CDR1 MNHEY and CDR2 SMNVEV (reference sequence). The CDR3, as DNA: TGTGCCAGCAGTCGGACAGCTTATCAGCCCCAGCATTTT. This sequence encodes CASSRTAYQPQHF.

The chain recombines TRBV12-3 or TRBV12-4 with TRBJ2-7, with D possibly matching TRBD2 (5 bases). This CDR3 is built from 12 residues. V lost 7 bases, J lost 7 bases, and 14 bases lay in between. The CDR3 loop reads CASTGSREEQYF. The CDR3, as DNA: TGTGCCAGCACCGGTTCCCGGGAAGAGCAGTACTTC.

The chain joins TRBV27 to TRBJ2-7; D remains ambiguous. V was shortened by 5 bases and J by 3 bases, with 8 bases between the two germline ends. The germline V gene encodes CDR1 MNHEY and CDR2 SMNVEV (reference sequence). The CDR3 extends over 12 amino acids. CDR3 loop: CASSTPGYEQYF. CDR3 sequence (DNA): TGTGCCAGCAGTACCCCGGGCTACGAGCAGTACTTC.

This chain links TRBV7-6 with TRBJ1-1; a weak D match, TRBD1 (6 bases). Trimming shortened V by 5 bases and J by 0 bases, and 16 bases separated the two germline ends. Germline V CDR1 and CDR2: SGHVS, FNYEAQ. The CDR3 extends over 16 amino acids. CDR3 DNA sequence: TGTGCCAGCAGCCGCCGGACGGGACATTTGAACACTGAAGCTTTCTTT. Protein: CASSRRTGHLNTEAFF. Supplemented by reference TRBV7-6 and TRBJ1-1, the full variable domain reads GAGVSQSPRYKVTKRGQDVALRCDPISGHVSLYWYRQALGQGPEFLTYFNYEAQQDKSGLPNDRFSAERPEGSISTLTIQRTEQRDSAMYRCASSRRTGHLNTEAFFGQGTRLTVV.

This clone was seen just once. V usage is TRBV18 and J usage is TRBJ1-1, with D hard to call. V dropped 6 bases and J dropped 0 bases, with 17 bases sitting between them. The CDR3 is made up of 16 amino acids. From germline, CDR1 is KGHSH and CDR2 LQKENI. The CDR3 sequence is CASSRAAPPLNTEAFF. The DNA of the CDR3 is TGTGCCAGCTCCCGAGCGGCACCTCCTCTGAACACTGAAGCTTTCTTT.

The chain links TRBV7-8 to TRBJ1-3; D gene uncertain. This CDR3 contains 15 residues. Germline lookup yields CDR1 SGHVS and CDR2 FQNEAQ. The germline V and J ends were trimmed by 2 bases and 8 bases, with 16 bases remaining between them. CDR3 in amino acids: CASSLRMSGVDTIYF. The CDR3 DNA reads TGTGCCAGCAGCTTAAGAATGAGTGGAGTCGACACCATATATTTT.

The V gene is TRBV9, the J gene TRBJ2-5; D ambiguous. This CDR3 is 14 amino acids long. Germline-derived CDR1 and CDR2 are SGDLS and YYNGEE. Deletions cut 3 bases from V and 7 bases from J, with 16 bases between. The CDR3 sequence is CASSAHSVPGTQYF. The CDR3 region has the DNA TGTGCCAGCAGCGCCCATTCGGTGCCGGGGACCCAGTACTTC. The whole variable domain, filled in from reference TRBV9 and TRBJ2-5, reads DSGVTQTPKHLITATGQRVTLRCSPRSGDLSVYWYQQSLDQGLQFLIQYYNGEERAKGNILERFSAQQFPDLHSELNLSSLELGDSALYFCASSAHSVPGTQYFGPGTRLLVL.

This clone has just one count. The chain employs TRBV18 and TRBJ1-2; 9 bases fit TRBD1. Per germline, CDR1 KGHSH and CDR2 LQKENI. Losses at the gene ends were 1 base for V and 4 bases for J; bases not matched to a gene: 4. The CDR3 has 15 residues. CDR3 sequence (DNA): TGTGCCAGCTCACCACGGGGACAGGGCGGCTATGGCTACACCTTC. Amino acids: CASSPRGQGGYGYTF.